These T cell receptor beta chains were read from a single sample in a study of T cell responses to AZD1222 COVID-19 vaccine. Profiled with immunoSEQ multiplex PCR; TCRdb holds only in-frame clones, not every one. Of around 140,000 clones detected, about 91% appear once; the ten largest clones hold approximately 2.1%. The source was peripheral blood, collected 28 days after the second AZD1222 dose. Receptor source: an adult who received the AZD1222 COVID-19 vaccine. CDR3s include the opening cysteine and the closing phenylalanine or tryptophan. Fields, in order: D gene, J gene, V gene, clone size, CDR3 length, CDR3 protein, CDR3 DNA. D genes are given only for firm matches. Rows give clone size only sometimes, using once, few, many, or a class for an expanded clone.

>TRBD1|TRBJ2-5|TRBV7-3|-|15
CASSLNQGARETQYF
TGTGCCAGCAGCTTAAATCAGGGGGCACGAGAGACCCAGTACTTC
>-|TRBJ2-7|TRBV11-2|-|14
CASSLAGGLYEQYF
TGTGCCAGCAGCTTAGCGGGGGGCCTGTACGAGCAGTACTTC
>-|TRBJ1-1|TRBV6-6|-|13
CASSPGTATEAFF
TGTGCCAGCAGTCCCGGAACAGCCACTGAAGCTTTCTTT
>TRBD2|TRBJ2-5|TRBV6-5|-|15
CASSRLAGGQETQYF
TGTGCCAGCAGCCGACTAGCGGGGGGGCAAGAGACCCAGTACTTC
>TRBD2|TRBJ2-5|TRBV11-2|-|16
CASSVGRLAGRGTQYF
TGTGCCAGCAGCGTAGGGAGACTAGCGGGACGGGGGACCCAGTACTTC
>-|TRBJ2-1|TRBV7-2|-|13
CASSFLRDNEQFF
TGTGCCAGCAGCTTCCTCCGAGACAATGAGCAGTTCTTC
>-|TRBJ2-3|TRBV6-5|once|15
CASSYSQGGTDTQYF
TGTGCCAGCAGTTACTCTCAGGGAGGCACAGATACGCAGTATTTT
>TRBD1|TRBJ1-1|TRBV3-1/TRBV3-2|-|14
CASSRDRRSTEAFF
TGTGCCAGCAGCCGGGACAGGAGATCCACTGAAGCTTTCTTT
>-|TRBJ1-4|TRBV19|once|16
CASSPRGEGGNEKLFF
TGTGCCAGTAGTCCGAGGGGGGAAGGCGGGAATGAAAAACTGTTTTTT
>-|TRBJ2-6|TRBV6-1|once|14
CASSESSGANVLTF
TGTGCCAGCAGTGAAAGCTCTGGGGCCAACGTCCTGACTTTC
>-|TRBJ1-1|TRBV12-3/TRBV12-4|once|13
CASSPQGNTEAFF
TGTGCCAGCAGTCCACAGGGGAACACTGAAGCTTTCTTT
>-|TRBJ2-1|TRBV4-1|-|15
CASSQPTSGLRFLFF
TGCGCCAGCAGCCAACCTACTTCGGGACTCCGCTTTCTGTTCTTC
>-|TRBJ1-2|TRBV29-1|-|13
CSVEDRAPYGYTF
TGCAGCGTTGAAGATAGGGCGCCCTATGGCTACACCTTC